This T cell receptor beta chain was sequenced for a study of identical twins. General study results and limits: While abundant cord blood beta clonotypes carried fewer insertions, memory repertoires showed no such pattern. Potential partial confounding of zero-insertion analyses by invariant MAIT and iNKT cells was noted.

This clonotype was detected a few times. What it binds is unknown. cDNA carried unique molecular identifiers, and a universal primer site was added by template switching. TCRdb analysed the 5' RACE reads with MiXCR anew, one entry per CDR3 protein. The table has 200,000 or so distinct CDR3 sequences, more than 15% seen once. This CDR3 is built from 16 residues. With V trimmed by 5 bases and J by 8 bases, 10 bases remained unmatched. Germline-derived CDR1 and CDR2 are MNHEY and SMNVEV (reference sequence). The sample was also reused in another study, on T cells expressing NK-cell markers. That publication notes: The study sequenced eight donors, seven HCMV-seropositive and one seronegative.

This receptor was obtained from a woman between 18 and 30 years old in good health. V usage is TRBV27 and J usage is TRBJ2-1; 12 nucleotides match TRBD2. Sequenced material: CD8+ T cells sorted from blood. This CDR3 is CASSAILAGGPHEQFF. Here the CDR3 DNA reads TGTGCCAGCAGTGCGATCCTAGCGGGAGGGCCCCATGAGCAGTTCTTC.